The following is a T cell receptor beta chain sequence with its context. What it binds is unknown. Unique molecular identifiers were used in preparing the TCRbeta library. TCRdb independently ran MiXCR on the PCR reads; one entry per CDR3 protein. Of some 300,000 distinct CDR3 sequences listed, around 9.1% were seen once; the top ten hold over 6%. This sample is drawn from a study of T-cell reconstitution after alpha-beta-depleted transplantation in children. General observations from the study: In some patients, recipient T cells and intrathymic progenitors surviving conditioning explained high day-60 diversity.

Germline loops: CDR1 SGHAT, CDR2 FQNNGV. Trimming cost V 11 bases and J 5 bases, with 15 bases left between them. The CDR3 has 12 amino acids. The sample was PBMCs, taken before TCRalphabeta/CD19-depleted stem cell transplant. This receptor was identified in a boy under two years old with acute myeloid leukemia, due to receive a stem cell transplant. The chain employs TRBV11-2 and TRBJ1-1; D perhaps matches TRBD1 (6 bases). The CDR3 nucleotides read TGTGCCGTGATCAGGGGTGAAACTGAAGCTTTCTTT. It yields the protein CAVIRGETEAFF. Combining the CDR3 with reference TRBV11-2 and TRBJ1-1 gives the whole variable domain EAGVAQSPRYKIIEKRQSVAFWCNPISGHATLYWYQQILGQGPKLLIQFQNNGVVDDSQLPKDRFSAERLKGVDSTLKIQPAKLEDSAVYLCAVIRGETEAFFGQGTRLTVV.